This T cell receptor (beta chain) is drawn from a study of CD8+ T cells in alopecia areata. Points from the study as a whole: Scalp samples also contribute reads from the resident alphabeta T cells found in normal skin.

The treatment is: oral pan-JAK inhibitor, 5-10 mg twice daily. Germline CDR1 SQVTM, CDR2 ANQGSEA. With 4 bases removed from V and 1 base from J, the gap between germline ends came to 10 bases. The length of the CDR3 is 13 residues. This clone was detected only a few times. The antigen is undetermined. Extraction and reverse transcription of RNA yielded cDNA as the sequencing template. This table comes from immunoSEQ multiplex PCR, and its TCRdb copy is limited to in-frame clones, with some not included. The sample lists about 180,000 clones, 40% to 65% occurring once. This clonotype originated in a human donor with alopecia areata. This specimen was CD8+ T cells sorted from blood, taken at approximately week 52, from a patient treated with tofacitinib. V gene TRBV29-1 combines with J gene TRBJ2-5; D not certain. DNA of the CDR3: TGCAGCGTTGGCAGCCCCACCCAAGAGACCCAGTACTTC. Translated: CSVGSPTQETQYF.